This TCR beta chain stems from a study of T-cell memory formation after mild COVID-19. Of note for this clonotype: As yet, its antigen is unknown.

The length of the CDR3 is 15 residues. V shed 7 bases, J shed 0 bases, and the junction held 6 bases outside the gene matches. TCRdb reprocessed the 5' RACE reads with MiXCR, giving one entry per CDR3 protein. This sample has about 290,000 distinct CDR3 sequences, with more than 15% found just once. Whole-study results and caveats: Chiefly within CM and EM were the contracting CD4+ clones; CD8+ ones were within EMRA. Contracting clones from day 15 to 85 showed balanced CD4/CD8; later expanders favored CD4+.

This TCR was recovered from a man aged 18 to 30 who had mild COVID-19 (a few samples of this study predate the infection). Cell type and time point are not known. Sequenced sample: PBMCs or a T cell subset sorted from them (not recorded which). This chain joins TRBV12-3 or TRBV12-4 and TRBJ1-1; 9 nucleotides line up with TRBD1. CDR3: CASTVRTGVNTEAFF. The CDR3 coding sequence is TGTGCCAGCACCGTCCGGACAGGGGTGAACACTGAAGCTTTCTTT.